This T cell receptor beta chain stems from a study of T cells and copy number aberrations in small-cell lung cancer. This table comes from immunoSEQ multiplex PCR, and its TCRdb copy is limited to in-frame clones, with some not included. The data hold around 6,200 clones, with approximately 79% observed a single time. With regard to this clone: Its antigen is unknown.

Donors were all either smokers or heavy second-hand smokers. Germline values: CDR1 SEHNR, CDR2 FQNEAQ (reference sequence). Unmatched junction bases numbered 15, after V lost 4 bases and J lost 6 bases. The CDR3 spans 16 residues. Study-level results: The tissue was entirely formalin-fixed and paraffin-embedded, which is known to produce sequencing artifacts.

The chain recombines TRBV7-9 with TRBJ2-7; 7 bases fit TRBD1. This clonotype originated in a man between 45 and 60 years old with small cell lung cancer. The sequenced sample was tumor tissue. CDR3 DNA sequence: TGTGCCAGCAGCTCCACCTTGGGGGACAGTTTCCCCGAGCAGTACTTC. It translates to CASSSTLGDSFPEQYF.